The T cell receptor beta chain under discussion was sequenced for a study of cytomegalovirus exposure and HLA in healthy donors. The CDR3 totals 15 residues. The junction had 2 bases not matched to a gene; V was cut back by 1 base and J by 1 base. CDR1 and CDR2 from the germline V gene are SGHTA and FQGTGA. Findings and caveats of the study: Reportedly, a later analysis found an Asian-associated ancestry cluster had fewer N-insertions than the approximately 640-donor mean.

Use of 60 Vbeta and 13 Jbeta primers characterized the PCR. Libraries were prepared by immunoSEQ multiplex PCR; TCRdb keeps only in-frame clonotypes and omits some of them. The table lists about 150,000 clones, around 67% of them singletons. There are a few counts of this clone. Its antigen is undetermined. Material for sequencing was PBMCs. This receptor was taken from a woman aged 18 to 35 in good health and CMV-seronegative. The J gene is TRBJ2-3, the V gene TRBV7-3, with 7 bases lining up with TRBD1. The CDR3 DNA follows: TGTGCCAGCAGCTTAAACGGACAGGGCACAGATACGCAGTATTTT. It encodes CASSLNGQGTDTQYF.